A single sample is the source of the 13 T cell receptor beta chains below, sequenced in a study of cytomegalovirus exposure and HLA in healthy donors. 13 Jbeta primers and 60 Vbeta primers were used for the PCR. Only in-frame clones appear in the TCRdb table, and some are missing; sequencing was by immunoSEQ multiplex PCR. The repertoire holds 160,000 or so clones, with approximately 78% as singletons. Sequenced sample: PBMCs. These receptors originate from a woman aged 25 to 39 in good health and CMV-seropositive.

The J gene is TRBJ1-1, the V gene TRBV4-1, with a possible D match to TRBD1 (6 bases). CDR3 size: 14 residues. Per germline, CDR1 MGHRA and CDR2 YSYEKL. Trimming took 4 bases from V and 5 from J, leaving 14 bases between them. The CDR3: CASSLGQPWTEAFF. CDR3 DNA sequence: TGCGCCAGCAGCCTTGGACAGCCGTGGACTGAAGCTTTCTTT.

The rearrangement joins TRBV4-3 to TRBJ1-2; tentative D call: TRBD1 (5 bases). Germline assignment: CDR1 LGHNA and CDR2 YSLEER. This CDR3 is 17 amino acids long. V dropped 0 bases and J dropped 4 bases, with 18 bases sitting between them. The CDR3 protein is CASSQDHGGNRGYGYTF. The CDR3 DNA follows: TGCGCCAGCAGCCAAGATCACGGGGGGAATCGGGGCTATGGCTACACCTTC.

The chain joins TRBV29-1 to TRBJ2-5; 7 bases map to TRBD1. The J call may be faulty, since TRBJ2-7 better matches the DNA end. CDR1 and CDR2 from the germline V gene are SQVTM and ANQGSEA. The CDR3 covers 15 residues. In DNA form, the CDR3 reads TGCAGCGTTGTCGGACTGGACAGGCATTCCTACGAGCAGTACTTC. Translation gives CSVVGLDRHSYEQYF.

The chain uses TRBV18 and TRBJ1-1; the D gene is possibly TRBD1 (6 bases). This CDR3 is 12 amino acids long. In germline, CDR1 is KGHSH, CDR2 LQKENI. The V end lost 6 bases, the J end lost 9 bases, and 14 bases lay between the germline ends. The CDR3 is CASSPGGDKAFF. CDR3 bases: TGTGCCAGCTCCCCCGGGGGGGACAAAGCTTTCTTT.

The chain carries TRBV21-1 and TRBJ2-7; no DNA check was done on the table's D call, TRBD2. TRBV21-1 is noted as a pseudogene. The CDR3 consists of 15 residues. CDR3 amino acids: CASSARRDSQYEQYF. The CDR3 DNA reads TGTGCCAGCAGCGCCCGCCGGGACTCTCAATACGAGCAGTACTTC.

This chain links TRBV6-1 with TRBJ2-5; 9 bases are a match to TRBD1. The V and J ends lost 5 bases and 4 bases, in that order; junction bases with no gene match: 5. CDR3 length: 14 amino acids. Germline V gene lookup returns CDR1 MNHNS and CDR2 SASEGT. For the CDR3, the DNA is TGTGCCAGCAGTTCCCGGACAGGGGTAGAGACCCAGTACTTC. Its protein is CASSSRTGVETQYF.

This chain links TRBV7-8 with TRBJ2-2; 12 bases fit TRBD2. With V trimmed by 10 bases and J by 1 base, 16 bases remained unmatched. The CDR3 has 19 amino acids. Germline V gene data show CDR1 as SGHVS and CDR2 as FQNEAQ. The CDR3 region has the DNA TGTGCCATCCGACCCACCCGGACTAGCGGGGTGATGAACACCGGGGAGCTGTTTTTT. Protein: CAIRPTRTSGVMNTGELFF.

The count of this clone is one. This rearrangement joins TRBV7-8 to TRBJ1-3; D gene ambiguous. The CDR3 has 17 residues. Germline V gene lookup returns CDR1 SGHVS and CDR2 FQNEAQ. V dropped 5 bases and J dropped 0 bases, with 17 bases sitting between them. CDR3 amino acids: CASSPRKTSFSGNTIYF. DNA for the CDR3: TGTGCCAGCAGCCCCAGGAAAACGAGTTTCTCTGGAAACACCATATATTTT. The full variable domain, its missing parts supplied by reference TRBV7-8 and TRBJ1-3, is GAGVSQSPRYKVAKRGQDVALRCDPISGHVSLFWYQQALGQGPEFLTYFQNEAQLDKSGLPSDRFFAERPEGSVSTLKIQRTQQEDSAVYLCASSPRKTSFSGNTIYFGEGSWLTVV.

The DNA of the CDR3 is TGTGCCAGCAGCCAAGGGGAGGGGGTCTACACCTTC. This encodes CASSQGEGVYTF. The chain recombines TRBV4-2 with TRBJ1-2; TRBD1 might be the D (6 bases). Germline V gives CDR1 LGHNA, CDR2 YNFKEQ. The CDR3 extends over 12 amino acids. Trimming shortened V by 1 base and J by 10 bases, and 10 bases separated the two germline ends.

The chain joins TRBV28 to TRBJ1-2, with 8 bases aligning to TRBD1. The germline V gene has CDR1 MDHEN and CDR2 SYDVKM. This CDR3 is 17 amino acids long. J lost 3 bases, V lost 6 bases, and 15 bases had no gene match. CDR3 residues: CASSDLSGGLSYYGYTF. In DNA form, the CDR3 reads TGTGCCAGCAGCGACCTGTCAGGGGGCTTATCTTACTATGGCTACACCTTC.

The chain combines TRBV6-5 with TRBJ2-7; D not certain. The V end was cut by 0 bases, the J end by 0 bases, with 9 bases between. The germline CDR1 and CDR2 sequences are MNHEY and SVGAGI. CDR3 size: 15 residues. CDR3 protein: CASSYSYPSSYEQYF. DNA of the CDR3: TGTGCCAGCAGTTACTCTTATCCGAGCTCCTACGAGCAGTACTTC.

This chain connects TRBV2 to TRBJ2-3; TRBD2 matches at 11 bases. J was trimmed by 4 bases and V by 8 bases; bases with no gene match: 5. CDR1 SNHLY and CDR2 FYNNEI come from the germline V gene. The CDR3 sequence is 14 residues long. The CDR3 loop reads CASRSGGAPDTQYF. In DNA, the CDR3 is TGTGCCAGCCGTAGCGGGGGGGCCCCAGATACGCAGTATTTT.

J is TRBJ1-1 and V is TRBV4-3, with D possibly matching TRBD1 (6 bases). The V end was cut by 2 bases, the J end by 3 bases, with 10 bases between. CDR1 LGHNA and CDR2 YSLEER come from the germline V gene. This CDR3 has 14 residues. This CDR3 is CASSQSQGHTEAFF. The CDR3 region has the DNA TGCGCCAGCAGCCAAAGCCAGGGGCACACTGAAGCTTTCTTT.